This entry lists 11 T cell receptor beta chains sequenced from one sample in a study of CD8 T cells in ankylosing spondylitis. Study results and caveats: Seemingly characteristic of ankylosing spondylitis blood was a TCR beta motif consisting of roughly 8 highly homologous variants.

Using its own MiXCR run on the 5' RACE reads, TCRdb lists one record per CDR3 protein. The sample lists around 140,000 distinct CDR3 sequences, roughly 17% occurring once. These receptors' antigens are unknown. Sample: blood, either unsorted or a sorted T cell fraction (not recorded which). Receptors were obtained from a male donor with ankylosing spondylitis.

The chain is built from TRBV25-1 and TRBJ2-3; tentatively, D is TRBD1 or TRBD2 (6 bases each). V lost 5 bases and J lost 2, with 14 bases in between. Germline V gene sequence: CDR1 MGHDK, CDR2 SYGVNS. The CDR3 loop spans 15 amino acids. The CDR3 DNA reads as TGTGCCAGCAGTCCATGGGGGGACAACACAGATACGCAGTATTTT. Its protein is CASSPWGDNTDTQYF. The whole variable domain, remainder taken from reference TRBV25-1 and TRBJ2-3, is EADIYQTPRYLVIGTGKKITLECSQTMGHDKMYWYQQDPGMELHLIHYSYGVNSTEKGDLSSESTVSRIRTEHFPLTLESARPSHTSQYLCASSPWGDNTDTQYFGPGTRLTVL.

The table lists this clonotype with many counts. The chain recombines TRBV20-1 with TRBJ2-7; D call uncertain. There are 14 residues in the CDR3. Germline V gene lookup returns CDR1 DFQATT and CDR2 SNEGSKA (reference sequence). V shed 3 bases and J shed 4 bases, with 16 bases lying between them. CDR3 coding DNA: TGCAGTGCTAGCCTCGCTCGCGTTATATACGAGCAGTACTTC. This sequence encodes CSASLARVIYEQYF.

This clonotype has only one observation. V is TRBV21-1 and J is TRBJ2-7; the table's D call of TRBD1 was not tested on the DNA. TRBV21-1 is a pseudogene segment. This CDR3 has 19 amino acids. The CDR3 is CASSNLNCPGTGSSYEQYF. The CDR3 nucleotides read TGTGCCAGCAGCAACCTGAACTGTCCCGGGACAGGTAGCTCCTACGAGCAGTACTTC.

V and J are TRBV28 and TRBJ2-5; D is unclear. V lost 6 bases, J lost 5 bases, and 13 bases lay in between. This CDR3 is 13 amino acids long. CDR1 MDHEN and CDR2 SYDVKM come from the germline V gene. CDR3: CASSFLGRETQYF. The DNA of the CDR3 is TGTGCCAGCAGCTTCTTAGGGCGGGAGACCCAGTACTTC.

There are a few counts of this clonotype. This chain uses TRBV20-1 with TRBJ2-1, with 7 nucleotides matching TRBD2. V shed 0 bases, J shed 7 bases, and the junction held 9 bases outside the gene matches. The CDR3 loop spans 15 amino acids. Germline lookup yields CDR1 DFQATT and CDR2 SNEGSKA (reference sequence). The CDR3 protein is CSARDPLAVRNEQFF. CDR3 sequence (DNA): TGCAGTGCTAGAGATCCTCTAGCGGTCCGGAATGAGCAGTTCTTC.

Only one count was recorded for this clonotype. V is TRBV19 and J is TRBJ2-2; TRBD2 matches 8 bases. Trimming took 0 bases from V and 9 from J; bases not matched to a gene: 6. In germline, CDR1 is LNHDA, CDR2 SQIVND (reference sequence). The CDR3 contains 15 residues. The CDR3, as DNA: TGTGCCAGTAGTATAGATCCTACTAGCGGCCGGGAGCTGTTTTTT. Translating it yields CASSIDPTSGRELFF.

The rearrangement links TRBV10-3 to TRBJ1-1; tentatively, D is TRBD1 (5 bases). CDR3 length: 14 amino acids. CDR1 and CDR2 from the germline V gene are ENHRY and SYGVKD. The germline V and J ends were trimmed by 4 bases and 0 bases, with 9 bases remaining between them. CDR3 residues: CAISATGLNTEAFF. CDR3 DNA sequence: TGTGCCATCAGTGCTACAGGTCTGAACACTGAAGCTTTCTTT.

The chain has TRBV20-1 and TRBJ2-1; D gene unclear. The germline V gene has CDR1 DFQATT and CDR2 SNEGSKA (reference sequence). The CDR3 is made up of 11 amino acids. Trimming removed 3 bases at V and 7 bases at J, with 7 bases between. In nucleotides, the CDR3 is TGCAGTGCTAGGATCTGGAATGAGCAGTTCTTC. It yields the protein CSARIWNEQFF.

This clonotype came up a few times. The genes are TRBV11-1 and TRBJ2-1; 11 bases line up with TRBD2. Losses at the gene ends were 11 bases for V and 0 bases for J; bases not matched to a gene: 15. The germline V gene encodes CDR1 SGHAT and CDR2 FQDESV (reference sequence). The CDR3 is 18 residues long. The CDR3 here is CALIAGGSTKSSYNEQFF. As DNA, the CDR3 is TGTGCCCTAATAGCGGGAGGGTCTACTAAAAGCTCCTACAATGAGCAGTTCTTC.

This clonotype was found a few times. The genes are TRBV7-9 and TRBJ2-7; 8 bases are a match to TRBD2. J gave up 5 bases and V 5 bases, and 11 bases lay outside the gene matches. The CDR3 extends over 15 amino acids. The germline V gene encodes CDR1 SEHNR and CDR2 FQNEAQ (reference sequence). The CDR3 coding sequence is TGTGCCAGCAGCCCCGGGTCAGCGGGAGTTAACGAGCAGTACTTC. Translation gives CASSPGSAGVNEQYF.

This clonotype was seen more than once but under ten times. V is TRBV29-1 and J is TRBJ2-1, with a weak D call TRBD2 (6 bases). Germline-derived CDR1 and CDR2 are SQVTM and ANQGSEA. The germline V and J ends were trimmed by 1 base and 6 bases, with 16 bases remaining between them. There are 15 residues in the CDR3. CDR3 DNA sequence: TGCAGCGTTGAAGCTTTAGCGGTCCTGGGCAATGAGCAGTTCTTC. As protein: CSVEALAVLGNEQFF.